This TCR beta chain originates from a study of beta chain features in type 1 diabetes. Findings and limits, study-wide: An over-representation of cells with high TCR expression could result from cDNA sequencing. The study notes PCR might favor shorter templates equally in patients and controls.

Germline CDR1 and CDR2: MNHEY and SMNVEV (reference sequence). V was pared by 6 bases and J by 1 base, with 6 bases of the junction left unmatched. The CDR3 totals 15 residues. cDNA synthesis used the whole RNA isolate, giving expressed TCRB sequences. The repertoire was sequenced with immunoSEQ multiplex PCR; TCRdb's copy has only in-frame clones and lacks some. In the table there are 970,000 or so clones, roughly a sixth of which are singletons. In the case of this clone: Antigen unknown.

The receptor was derived from a woman between 18 and 29 years old in good health. The chain couples TRBV27 to TRBJ1-5; TRBD1 matches at 7 bases. The sample consisted of naive CD4+ T cells from blood. The CDR3, as DNA: TGTGCCAGCAGATCGACAGGGTCGAGCAATCAGCCCCAGCATTTT. This translates into CASRSTGSSNQPQHF.